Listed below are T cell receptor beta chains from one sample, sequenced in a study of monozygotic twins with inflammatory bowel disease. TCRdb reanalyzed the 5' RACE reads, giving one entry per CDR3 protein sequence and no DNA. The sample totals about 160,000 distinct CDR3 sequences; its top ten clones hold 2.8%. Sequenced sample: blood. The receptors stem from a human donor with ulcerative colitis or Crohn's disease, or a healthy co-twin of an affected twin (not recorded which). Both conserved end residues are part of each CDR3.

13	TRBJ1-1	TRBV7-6	CASSSNTNTEAFF
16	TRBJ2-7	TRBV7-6	CASSLVSAGSSYEQYF
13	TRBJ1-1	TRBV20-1	CSARENTHTEAFF
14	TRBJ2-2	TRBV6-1	CASSLGTGSGELFF
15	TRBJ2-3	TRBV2	CASSGELPSTDTQYF
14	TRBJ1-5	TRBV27	CASSPDRGYQPQHF
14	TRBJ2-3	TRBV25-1	CASSARRLSDTQYF
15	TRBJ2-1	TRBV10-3	CAIGTGTPSYNEQFF
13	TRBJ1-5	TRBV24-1	CATSDRAPPPQHF
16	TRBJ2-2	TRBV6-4	CASRVGTGADTGELFF
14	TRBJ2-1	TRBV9	CASSRLAGGGEQFF
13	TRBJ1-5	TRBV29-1	CSVGQGRDQPQHF
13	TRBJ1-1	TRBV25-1	CASGPPGNTEAFF
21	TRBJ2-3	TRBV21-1	CASSSRPSRLWILDWADTQYF
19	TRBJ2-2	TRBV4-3	CASSQDLIRTSGQTGELFF
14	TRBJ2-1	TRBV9	CASSSNAGADEQFF
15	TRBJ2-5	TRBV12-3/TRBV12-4	CASSSPKGFGETQYF
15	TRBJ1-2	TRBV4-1	CASSLTGKANYGYTF
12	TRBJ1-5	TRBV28	CASYGGYQPQHF
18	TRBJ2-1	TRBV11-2	CASSLHLGGRNGLNEQFF
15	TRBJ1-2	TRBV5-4	CASSLGESIVYGYTF
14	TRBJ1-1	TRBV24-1	CATSDHRENTEAFF
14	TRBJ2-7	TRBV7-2	CASSLVGESYEQYF
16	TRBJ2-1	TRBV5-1	CASRASGGGGNNEQFF
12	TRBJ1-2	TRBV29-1	CSVVGGARGYTF
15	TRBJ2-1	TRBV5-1	CASSQDRGLYNEQFF
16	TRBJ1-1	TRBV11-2	CASSLEGQGVGTEAFF
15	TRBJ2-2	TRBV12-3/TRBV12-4	CASKYAGGYTGELFF
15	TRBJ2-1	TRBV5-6	CASSLVVQIYNEQFF
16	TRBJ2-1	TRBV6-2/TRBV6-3	CASSWRGLAAYNEQFF
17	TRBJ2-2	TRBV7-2	CASSLTPGIRNTGELFF
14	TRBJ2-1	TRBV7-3	CASSRDIAYNEQFF
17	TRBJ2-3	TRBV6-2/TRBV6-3	CASKETFGLAGTDTQYF
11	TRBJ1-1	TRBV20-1	CSVADSTEAFF
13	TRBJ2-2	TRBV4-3	CASSQVDTGELFF
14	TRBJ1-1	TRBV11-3	CASSLGGESTEAFF
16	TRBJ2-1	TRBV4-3	CASSQDGAGSYNEQFF
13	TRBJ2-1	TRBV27	CASRAGWYNEQFF
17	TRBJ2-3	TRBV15	CATSRDLGALPPDTQYF
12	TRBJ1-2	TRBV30	CAWRTASYGYTF
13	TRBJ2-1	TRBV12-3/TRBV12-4	CASSPDSYNEQFF
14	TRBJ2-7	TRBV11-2	CASSFWTGAYEQYF
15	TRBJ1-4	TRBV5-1	CASSLADRDAEKLFF
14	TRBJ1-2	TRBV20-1	CSARTNQGNYGYTF
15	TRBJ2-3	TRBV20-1	CSARGGSGRYDTQYF
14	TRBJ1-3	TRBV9	CASSAEKAGNTIYF
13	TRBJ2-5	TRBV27	CASSPGGWETQYF
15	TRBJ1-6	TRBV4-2	CASVEGRQDNSPLHF
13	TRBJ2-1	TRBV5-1	CASSLEAGNEQFF
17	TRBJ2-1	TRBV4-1	CASSQPTRGRGYNEQFF
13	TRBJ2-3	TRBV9	CASSTRPDEGQYF
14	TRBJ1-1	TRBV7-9	CASSLGTGTGLAFF